A selection of T cell receptor beta chains follows, all from one sample in a study of CD8+CD57+ T cells in acquired aplastic anemia. TCRdb itself ran the reads through MiXCR, one entry per CDR3 protein. The table records some 220,000 distinct CDR3 sequences, about a third of them present only once. The sample comprised sorted CD4+, CD8+, or CD8+CD57+ T cells (not recorded which) from PBMCs. These receptors were obtained from a human donor in good health, serving as a control. The CDR3 runs from the conserved cysteine through the conserved F or W.

cdr3_aa,v_call
CSVARVARSGIQETQYF,TRBV29-1
CASSIQNYGYTF,TRBV5-1
CAISSNPGQVYPLHF,TRBV10-3
CASSLARSSLNTEASF,TRBV7-2
CASSLAEGGETQYF,TRBV5-1
CATSSLSTGNSYEQYF,TRBV15
CASSHTLGGKGTEAFF,TRBV3-1
CATGTGEETQYF,TRBV10-1
CASRRPNTEAFF,TRBV10-2
CASSFDYPINTGELFF,TRBV12-3/TRBV12-4
CASSVGQGAYNEQFF,TRBV6-4
CASSQGRRVLNTEAFF,TRBV4-2
CASSLWDPNTEAFF,TRBV5-1
CSAHTGDYTEAFF,TRBV29-1
CASSYRPHGFDEQCF,TRBV6-5